This TCR beta chain emerged from a study of Ad26.COV2.S vaccination and SARS-CoV-2 variants. Points on this clone: The target antigen is unknown.

Notes on the study in general: Substantial breadth was reported for post-vaccination spike-specific CD8+ and CD4+ T cells.

As to treatment: approximately 18 received Ad26.COV2.S at low or high dose, single or two shots; a few received placebo; per-sample allocation not given. Sample collection was performed on day 63 after the first vaccine or placebo injection. Based in Boston, the donor was an adult of 18-55 years. The method was immunoSEQ multiplex PCR; TCRdb's version includes in-frame clones alone and lacks a portion of them. The table lists some 500,000 clones, about 91% of them singletons, with approximately 2.5% in the top ten. Material: peripheral blood, obtained in a trial of Ad26.COV2.S vaccine versus placebo. This TCR derives from a person aged 18-65 years who received the Ad26.COV2.S COVID-19 vaccine or a placebo.

The CDR3 protein is CAIEGQGAHNSPLHF. The DNA of the CDR3 is TGTGCCATCGAGGGACAGGGGGCCCATAATTCACCCCTCCACTTT. The rearrangement links TRBV28 to TRBJ1-6; 12 bases are a match to TRBD1. The length of the CDR3 is 15 residues. Germline CDR1 and CDR2: MDHEN and SYDVKM. The V segment lost 10 bases and the J segment 5 bases; nucleotides outside the gene matches: 6.